This record covers a single T cell receptor (beta chain). No antigen is known for it. This sample is drawn from a study of T-cell memory formation after mild COVID-19. The CDR3 totals 14 residues. Trimming pared 5 bases from V and 5 bases from J, leaving 15 bases between. The study, taken as a whole, reports: Second-wave clones peaking on day 37 lacked confirmed SARS-CoV-2 specificity.

Using its own MiXCR run on the 5' RACE reads, TCRdb lists one record per CDR3 protein. The top ten clones hold around 40% of a sample with about 88,000 distinct CDR3 sequences, roughly 23% of them seen once. The genes are TRBV12-3 or TRBV12-4 and TRBJ2-5, with a possible D match to TRBD2 (5 bases). The clonotype originates from a man aged 18 to 30 who had mild COVID-19 (a few samples of this study predate the infection). Cell type and time point are not known. Sequenced sample: PBMCs or a T cell subset sorted from them (not recorded which). The DNA for the CDR3 is TGTGCCAGCAGTCCCACCGGGGTGCGGGAGACCCAGTACTTC. As protein: CASSPTGVRETQYF.